Following are 7 T cell receptor beta chains from one sample sequenced in a study of cytomegalovirus exposure and HLA in healthy donors. Both 60 Vbeta primers and 13 Jbeta primers went into the PCR. Profiled with immunoSEQ multiplex PCR; TCRdb holds only in-frame clones, not every one. Here the sample spans 100,000 to 150,000 clones, 17% being singletons. The sequenced material came from PBMCs. The receptors stem from a female donor in good health and CMV-seropositive.

This clone was detected only a few times. V and J are TRBV6-5 and TRBJ1-3, with unresolved D. Germline CDR1 MNHEY, CDR2 SVGAGI. The V gene lost 7 bases and the J gene lost 0 bases, with 7 bases spanning the gap. This CDR3 contains 13 residues. CDR3 in amino acids: CASKQHSGNTIYF. Written as DNA, the CDR3 is TGTGCCAGCAAACAACACTCTGGAAACACCATATATTTT.

This clone was seen more than once but under ten times. V gene TRBV5-1 combines with J gene TRBJ1-2; 8 nucleotides align to TRBD1. This CDR3 has 16 amino acids. Per germline, CDR1 SGHRS and CDR2 YFSETQ. V shed 3 bases, J shed 5 bases, and the junction held 12 bases outside the gene matches. The CDR3 region is CASSSAWQGALYGYTF. DNA for the CDR3: TGCGCCAGCAGCTCGGCTTGGCAGGGGGCGCTTTATGGCTACACCTTC.

The chain joins TRBV9 to TRBJ2-1, with 10 bases matching TRBD2. Germline trimming cut 4 bases from V and 4 bases from J; bases unmatched to any gene: 5. The CDR3 is 15 residues long. In germline, CDR1 is SGDLS, CDR2 YYNGEE. The CDR3 here is CASSSTSGLYNEQFF. The CDR3 DNA reads as TGTGCCAGCAGCTCGACTAGCGGGTTATACAATGAGCAGTTCTTC.

The chain is built from TRBV7-7 and TRBJ2-2, with D possibly matching TRBD1 (5 bases). The CDR3 covers 14 residues. Trimming took off 1 base at V and 3 bases at J, with 6 bases between the two ends. Germline CDR1 and CDR2: SSHAT and FNYEAQ (reference sequence). The CDR3 spells CASSLVRDTGELFF. The CDR3 nucleotides are TGTGCCAGCAGCTTAGTCAGGGACACCGGGGAGCTGTTTTTT.

The chain is built from TRBV6-5 and TRBJ2-7; D is unclear. Germline assignment: CDR1 MNHEY and CDR2 SVGAGI. Trimming pared 6 bases from V and 5 bases from J, leaving 11 bases between. The CDR3 is 12 residues long. The CDR3 nucleotides read TGTGCCAGCAGCGCCACCCGCGACGAGCAGTACTTC. It encodes CASSATRDEQYF.

CDR3 region: CASSETGDNQPQHF. CDR3 bases: TGTGCCAGCAGCGAAACAGGGGATAATCAGCCCCAGCATTTT. The chain carries TRBV7-9 and TRBJ1-5; 7 bases are shared with TRBD1. CDR1 and CDR2 (germline): SEHNR, FQNEAQ (reference sequence). The junction had 5 bases not matched to a gene; V was cut back by 5 bases and J by 4 bases. The CDR3 extends over 14 amino acids. The whole variable domain, filled in from reference TRBV7-9 and TRBJ1-5, reads DTGVSQNPRHKITKRGQNVTFRCDPISEHNRLYWYRQTLGQGPEFLTYFQNEAQLEKSRLLSDRFSAERPKGSFSTLEIQRTEQGDSAMYLCASSETGDNQPQHFGDGTRLSIL.

The chain carries TRBV25-1 and TRBJ1-6; tentatively, D is TRBD1 (6 bases). The CDR3 runs 16 residues. Trimming removed 4 bases from V and 9 bases from J, with 19 bases in between. Germline CDR1 and CDR2: MGHDK and SYGVNS. The DNA for the CDR3 is TGTGCCAGCAGTGGGCAGGGGACCCCGGGGCTTTCACCCCTCCACTTT. It is translated as CASSGQGTPGLSPLHF.